Below, 10 T cell receptor beta chains from the same sample are listed, as sequenced in a study of cytomegalovirus exposure and HLA in healthy donors. The protocol was immunoSEQ multiplex PCR, while the TCRdb copy is restricted to in-frame clones and leaves out a portion. Among hundreds of thousands of clones listed, more than 80% were seen once. The sequenced sample consisted of PBMCs. These receptors originate from a woman in her late teens or twenties in good health and CMV-seronegative.

This clone occurred a few times. This chain joins TRBV5-8 and TRBJ1-1; D gene uncertain. V gave up 0 bases and J gave up 2 bases, with 8 bases separating them. The CDR3 is made up of 14 amino acids. Germline CDR1 reads SGHTS; CDR2 reads YDEGEE. Written as DNA, the CDR3 is TGTGCCAGCAGCTTGGTCCCCGTTAACACTGAAGCTTTCTTT. Encoded protein: CASSLVPVNTEAFF.

This chain joins TRBV30 and TRBJ1-5; D is ambiguous. This CDR3 region has 13 residues. Germline CDR1 is GTSNPN and CDR2 is SVGIG (reference sequence). V was cut by 2 bases and J by 5 bases, with 10 bases left in between. CDR3 protein: CAWSYNRDQPQHF. The CDR3 DNA follows: TGTGCCTGGAGTTACAACCGGGATCAGCCCCAGCATTTT.

The CDR3 region is CASITGGAGDYGYTF. The CDR3 bases are TGTGCCAGCATCACGGGAGGGGCAGGTGACTATGGCTACACCTTC. This chain joins TRBV28 and TRBJ1-2; tentatively, D is TRBD1 (5 bases). The V gene's germline CDR1 is MDHEN and CDR2 SYDVKM. This CDR3 region has 15 residues. V lost 7 bases to trimming and J lost 3 bases, with 18 bases between them.

The rearrangement uses TRBV6-4 and TRBJ2-2; TRBD1 agrees at 8 bases. V was pared by 3 bases and J by 6 bases, with 3 bases of the junction left unmatched. The CDR3 consists of 14 residues. CDR1 MRHNA and CDR2 SNTAGT come from the germline V gene. The CDR3, as DNA: TGTGCCAGCAGTGAACAGGGGGGCGCCGGGGAGCTGTTTTTT. It codes for CASSEQGGAGELFF.

The chain employs TRBV13 and TRBJ2-2; 9 bases map to TRBD2. V shed 1 base and J 4 bases; nucleotides not matched to a gene: 10. CDR3 size: 18 residues. Per germline, CDR1 PRHDT and CDR2 FYEKMQ (reference sequence). The CDR3 loop is CASSLDPYSGRSTGELFF. CDR3 in DNA: TGTGCCAGCAGCTTAGACCCGTATAGCGGGAGAAGCACCGGGGAGCTGTTTTTT.

This chain uses TRBV9 with TRBJ2-3; TRBD2 matches 10 bases. CDR1 is SGDLS and CDR2 is YYNGEE in the germline V gene. V was pared by 0 bases and J by 6 bases, with 10 bases of the junction left unmatched. The CDR3 consists of 17 residues. The CDR3 sequence is CASSVGSSGGPEDTQYF. The CDR3 DNA sequence: TGTGCCAGCAGCGTAGGTAGTAGCGGGGGGCCTGAGGATACGCAGTATTTT.

This clone has only a few counts. V usage is TRBV14 and J usage is TRBJ2-1; TRBD2 might be the D (5 bases). The V gene's germline CDR1 is SGHDN and CDR2 FVKESK. Between the trimmed V and J ends, which lost 2 bases and 3 bases, there was a span of 11 bases. The CDR3 contains 15 residues. The CDR3 sequence: CASSQSSGSYNEQFF. The CDR3 DNA reads TGTGCCAGCAGCCAATCTTCGGGAAGCTACAATGAGCAGTTCTTC.

The chain has TRBV5-6 and TRBJ2-1, with D possibly TRBD2 on 6 matching bases. V dropped 7 bases and J dropped 7 bases, with 21 bases sitting between them. The germline V gene encodes CDR1 SGHDT and CDR2 YYEEEE. The CDR3 is 15 amino acids. CDR3 coding DNA: TGTGCCAGCGCTATCATCAATGGAGGGAGTAATGAGCAGTTCTTC. This gives the protein CASAIINGGSNEQFF.

This clone was seen only a few times. The gene calls are TRBV28 and TRBJ1-1; D gene unclear. CDR1 is MDHEN, CDR2 SYDVKM, per germline. V was cut by 7 bases and J by 7 bases, with 13 bases left in between. The CDR3 totals 12 residues. The CDR3 reads CASTPLPSEAFF. The CDR3 DNA reads as TGTGCCAGCACCCCGCTTCCCAGTGAAGCTTTCTTT.

V usage is TRBV6-1 and J usage is TRBJ2-2, with 7 bases identical to TRBD2. CDR1 and CDR2 from the germline V gene are MNHNS and SASEGT. There are 13 residues in the CDR3. V was clipped by 6 bases and J by 5 bases; unmatched bases: 3. The CDR3 DNA reads TGTGCCAGCAGCATGGGGGGGACCGGGGAGCTGTTTTTT. Translated: CASSMGGTGELFF.